This TCR beta chain was recorded in a study of T-cell memory formation after mild COVID-19 (dated by TCRdb to about 2021). About the full investigation: TCR sequence clusters from the two donors were found to be largely donor specific. T-cell clones expanding and contracting after mild COVID-19 in two donors were tracked by longitudinal TCRalpha and TCRbeta repertoire sequencing. Two young, previously healthy adult volunteers made up the cohort, one male and one female.

The reads were generated on an Illumina NovaSeq 6000. cDNA libraries for TCRalpha and TCRbeta were prepared by 5'RACE using constant-segment primers, with sample barcodes and unique molecular identifiers added. Trizol reagent was used to extract RNA from every sample. Library amplification was performed in two PCR steps, and a second sample barcode and Illumina TruSeq adapters were introduced in the second step. Sequencing of the libraries was done on an Illumina NovaSeq, producing 2 x 150 bp paired-end reads. In the paper's pipeline: Reads were demultiplexed and collapsed into UMI-guided consensus sequences with migec v1.2.7. With mixcr v2.1.11, UMI consensuses were aligned to TRA and TRB V and J templates and assembled into clonotypes. Expanded or contracted clonotypes were those called significant by both edgeR and NoisET, with noise models trained on biological replicates. For edgeR calls, the cutoffs were a false discovery rate-adjusted p below 0.01 and a log2 fold-change threshold of 1. As an exploratory analysis of dynamics, max-normalized trajectories of the 1000 most abundant clonotypes were examined with PCA combined with hierarchical clustering. The CD4 or CD8 phenotype of responding clones was assigned using the separately sequenced CD4+ and CD8+ repertoires. The public reads were quality trimmed at Q25 with fastp and then assembled into clones with MiXCR by TCRdb, keeping productive beta chains. Each CDR3 protein gets just one entry, which takes the most common genes and DNA from the rows behind it. TCRdb, rather than the study authors, made the V and J calls. In this sample the table shows 200,000 or so distinct CDR3 sequences, more than 8% of which occur a single time. The ten largest make up around 3.4% of the sample.

What the research found in general, with its limitations: Clones contracting from day 15 to 85 had balanced CD4/CD8 phenotypes, while a second wave expanding from day 15 to 37 was biased towards CD4+. Some responding clones were detected in pre-infection memory, suggesting pre-existing cross-reactive memory T cells joined the SARS-CoV-2 response. The second-wave clones that peaked on day 37 were not confirmed to be SARS-CoV-2 specific. Contracting CD4+ clones were located mainly in the CM and EM memory subsets, whereas CD8+ clones were found to be enriched in EMRA. The study covered only two mild cases, and larger cohorts including severe cases with pre-infection samples were considered necessary.

The CDR3 measures 14 amino acids from cysteine to phenylalanine. Only the CDR3 region is kept as DNA, spanning 42 bases read in frame from base 1. V is clipped by 5 bases and J by 3 bases, and the sequence between their germline boundaries is 11 bases long. The table lists this clonotype with many counts. The specificity of this receptor is unknown. There are no base qualities to consult, and no much larger clone falls within one base. Ficoll-Paque density gradient centrifugation was the method used to isolate PBMCs. The sequencing input was PBMCs or a T cell subset sorted from them (not recorded which). The sequence was obtained from a man aged 18 to 29 who had mild COVID-19 (a few samples of this study predate the infection). The sample titles of this study are shuffled in the database, so cell type and time point are left out; the donor was told from shared clones. Recombination joined TRBV12-3 or TRBV12-4 with TRBJ1-5; 6 matching bases give a weak D call of TRBD1. For the CDR3, the sequence is CASSAGQYNQPQHF. The nucleotide sequence reads TGTGCCAGCAGTGCAGGACAGTACAATCAGCCCCAGCATTTT.